This T cell receptor (beta chain) was identified in a study of molecular identifiers for immune sequencing clone quantification. Study as a whole: Four of five RNA aliquots from around 18,000 or 91,000 naive CD8 T cells were sequenced.

Comments on this clonotype: No antigen is known for it.

V was pared by 0 bases and J by 7 bases, with 3 bases between. In germline, CDR1 is MNHEY, CDR2 SVGEGT. This CDR3 is 11 amino acids long. The use of previously described methods and listed TCR primers produced the bulk TCR libraries. TCRdb itself ran the PCR reads through MiXCR, one entry per CDR3 protein. The sample lists 250,000 to 400,000 distinct CDR3 sequences, 20% to 25% occurring once. General observations from the study: Researchers reportedly could pick up spiked Jurkat TCR RNA from one cell mixed into approximately 910,000 naive cells. Clones with over 20 RNA copies captured over 97% of effector molecules but under 1% of naive ones.

The specimen was naive CD8+ T cells from blood, with Jurkat cell RNA spiked in. Noted subset: FACS-sorted CD8+CD4-CCR7+CD45RA+ naive T cells. The chain recombines TRBV6-2 or TRBV6-3 with TRBJ1-1; D unresolved. This clonotype was sampled from a human donor in good health. Some libraries in this study had Jurkat cell RNA spiked in. DNA for the CDR3: TGTGCCAGCAGTTACTCGAGTGAAGCTTTCTTT. Protein product: CASSYSSEAFF.